This T cell receptor beta chain was observed in a study of technical replicates of blood from several donors. This table comes from immunoSEQ multiplex PCR, and its TCRdb copy is limited to in-frame clones, with some not included. The table records tens of thousands of clones, approximately 84% of them present only once. The CDR3 sequence is 11 residues long. V dropped 3 bases and J dropped 3 bases, with 3 bases sitting between them. From germline, CDR1 is SGHAT and CDR2 FQNNGV. The clonotype comes from a human donor in good health. Some clones in this sample may be carry-over from other donors' samples. The rearrangement links TRBV11-2 to TRBJ2-7; D is uncertain. Input material: PBMCs. DNA of the CDR3: TGTGCCAGCAGCTTCTACTACGAGCAGTACTTC. It specifies CASSFYYEQYF.